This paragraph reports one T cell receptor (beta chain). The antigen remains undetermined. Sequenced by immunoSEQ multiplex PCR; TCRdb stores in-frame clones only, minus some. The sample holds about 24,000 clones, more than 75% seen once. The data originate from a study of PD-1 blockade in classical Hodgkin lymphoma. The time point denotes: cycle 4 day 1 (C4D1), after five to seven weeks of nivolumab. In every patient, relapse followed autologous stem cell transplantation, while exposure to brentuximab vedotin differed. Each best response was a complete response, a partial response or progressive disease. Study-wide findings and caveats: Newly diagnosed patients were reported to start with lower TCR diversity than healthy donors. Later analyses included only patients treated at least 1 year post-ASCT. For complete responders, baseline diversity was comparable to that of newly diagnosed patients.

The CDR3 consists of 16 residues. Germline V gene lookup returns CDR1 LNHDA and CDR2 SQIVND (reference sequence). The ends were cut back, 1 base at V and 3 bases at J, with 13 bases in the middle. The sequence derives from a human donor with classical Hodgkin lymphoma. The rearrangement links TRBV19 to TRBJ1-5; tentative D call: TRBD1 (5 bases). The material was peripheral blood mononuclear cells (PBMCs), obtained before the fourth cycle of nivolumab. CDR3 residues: CASSIGAGRPNQPQHF. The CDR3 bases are TGTGCCAGTAGTATAGGGGCAGGGAGACCCAATCAGCCCCAGCATTTT.